This T cell receptor (beta chain) was recovered during a study of cytomegalovirus exposure and HLA in healthy donors. Study as a whole: Later analysis reported that the roughly 120 validation repertoires shared the platform of the 500 to 850 first-cohort repertoires.

Points from the study as a whole: Generally TCR sequences proved uncommon, though certain public TCRs appeared in numerous donors. In a later analysis, first-cohort TCR clusters were found to tend to co-occur in the approximately 120 validation repertoires.

Clones were read by immunoSEQ multiplex PCR, and TCRdb kept only the in-frame ones, dropping some. The data contain about 130,000 clones, about 94% of them singletons. The CDR3 is made up of 16 amino acids. CDR1 is KGHSH and CDR2 is LQKENI in the germline V gene. V trimming: 2 bases; J trimming: 4 bases; junction bases outside the gene matches: 10. In the case of this clone: Its target is not known.

The study drew the donors from its approximately 110-subject validation cohort, separate from the roughly 670-subject first cohort. This TCR came from a man aged 18-30 years in good health and CMV-seropositive. Material for sequencing was PBMCs. This rearrangement joins TRBV18 to TRBJ1-2; TRBD1 matches at 7 bases. In DNA, the CDR3 is TGTGCCAGCTCACCATCGGAGGGGGCGCAGAGCTATGGCTACACCTTC. Amino acid sequence: CASSPSEGAQSYGYTF.